The 10 T cell receptor beta chains below were found in one sample sequenced in a study of T cell responses to AZD1222 COVID-19 vaccine. The table came from immunoSEQ multiplex PCR; TCRdb's copy has only in-frame clones and leaves some out. The repertoire includes under 80,000 clones, about 90% of them detected once, and 1.3% sits in the top ten. The source material was peripheral blood, sampled 28 days after the second AZD1222 dose. Receptor source: an adult who received the AZD1222 COVID-19 vaccine.

The rearrangement links TRBV11-3 to TRBJ1-5, with no clear D. Trimming took 5 bases from V and 1 from J, leaving 6 bases between them. This CDR3 comprises 13 residues. Germline CDR1 and CDR2: SGHNT and YENEEA. The CDR3 DNA follows: TGTGCCAGCAGCCAACAGAGCAATCAGCCCCAGCATTTT. This encodes CASSQQSNQPQHF. Based on the CDR3 plus reference TRBV11-3 and TRBJ1-5, the full variable domain is EAGVVQSPRYKIIEKKQPVAFWCNPISGHNTLYWYLQNLGQGPELLIRYENEEAVDDSQLPKDRFSAERLKGVDSTLKIQPAELGDSAVYLCASSQQSNQPQHFGDGTRLSIL.

There are a few counts of this clone. This chain links TRBV7-3 with TRBJ2-1, with TRBD1 identical over 12 bases. The trim removed 3 bases at V and 13 bases at J, leaving 10 bases unmatched. CDR1 is SGHTA, CDR2 FQGTGA, per germline. This CDR3 has 15 residues. CDR3 sequence (DNA): TGTGCCAGCAGCTTCGGGACAGGGGGCAAGACGGGACAGTTCTTC. Protein: CASSFGTGGKTGQFF. The whole variable domain, remainder taken from reference TRBV7-3 and TRBJ2-1, is GAGVSQTPSNKVTEKGKYVELRCDPISGHTALYWYRQSLGQGPEFLIYFQGTGAADDSGLPNDRFFAVRPEGSVSTLKIQRTERGDSAVYLCASSFGTGGKTGQFFGPGTRLTVL.

This clone was seen a single time. This chain connects TRBV30 to TRBJ2-1, with D tentatively TRBD2 (6 bases). CDR1 and CDR2 from the germline V gene are GTSNPN and SVGIG (reference sequence). The V end was cut by 4 bases, the J end by 0 bases, with 10 bases between. This CDR3 region has 14 residues. CDR3 DNA: TGTGCCTGGACTAGCGACAGCTCCTACAATGAGCAGTTCTTC. As protein: CAWTSDSSYNEQFF.

The chain employs TRBV7-3 and TRBJ2-2, with 8 bases aligning to TRBD1. CDR1 and CDR2 (germline): SGHTA, FQGTGA. This CDR3 has 15 amino acids. Trimming cost V 5 bases and J 4 bases; bases outside gene matches: 6. For the CDR3, the DNA is TGTGCCAGCAGCGAAGCACAGGGGGGCACCGGGGAGCTGTTTTTT. Translated, it gives CASSEAQGGTGELFF.

This sequence joins TRBV7-9 and TRBJ1-4, with D perhaps matching TRBD1 (5 bases). Trimming stripped 2 bases from V and 3 bases from J, with 10 bases between. The CDR3 is 15 residues long. Per the germline V gene, CDR1 is SEHNR and CDR2 is FQNEAQ (reference sequence). The CDR3 is CASSLNGGPNEKLFF. In nucleotides, the CDR3 is TGTGCCAGCAGCTTAAATGGGGGACCTAATGAAAAACTGTTTTTT. Looking up the rest from reference TRBV7-9 and TRBJ1-4 gives the full variable domain: DTGVSQNPRHKITKRGQNVTFRCDPISEHNRLYWYRQTLGQGPEFLTYFQNEAQLEKSRLLSDRFSAERPKGSFSTLEIQRTEQGDSAMYLCASSLNGGPNEKLFFGSGTQLSVL.

The gene calls are TRBV3-1 (or the pseudogene TRBV3-2) and TRBJ2-1; D may correspond to TRBD1 or TRBD2 (5 bases each). Trimming cost V 3 bases and J 7 bases, with 16 bases left between them. This CDR3 contains 15 residues. Looked up from germline, CDR1 is LGHDT and CDR2 is YNNKEL (reference sequence). CDR3 nucleotide sequence: TGTGCCAGCAGCCAGGGGGTTGGGACCCAAAATGAGCAGTTCTTC. Translation: CASSQGVGTQNEQFF.

The V gene is TRBV7-6, the J gene TRBJ2-7; no clear D. Trimming removed 3 bases at V and 7 bases at J, with 13 bases between. Germline V CDR1 and CDR2: SGHVS, FNYEAQ. This CDR3 has 13 residues. The CDR3 bases are TGTGCCAGCAGCTTGGGCAGTGGTAAGGAGCAGTACTTC. Residues: CASSLGSGKEQYF.

This chain connects TRBV29-1 to TRBJ2-7; tentatively, D is TRBD2 (6 bases). Trimming shortened V by 1 base and J by 2 bases, and 9 bases separated the two germline ends. The germline V gene encodes CDR1 SQVTM and CDR2 ANQGSEA. The CDR3 runs 13 residues. As DNA, the CDR3 is TGCAGCGTTGAAGCGGGAGAAGCCTACGAGCAGTACTTC. Its translation: CSVEAGEAYEQYF.

The chain carries TRBV29-1 and TRBJ1-1; 11 nucleotides agree with TRBD1. Looked up from germline, CDR1 is SQVTM and CDR2 is ANQGSEA. The V segment lost 5 bases and the J segment 8 bases; nucleotides outside the gene matches: 10. The CDR3 sequence is 14 residues long. The chain's CDR3 is CSVSPGTGGSEAFF. The CDR3 DNA reads as TGCAGCGTTTCTCCCGGGACAGGGGGTTCGGAAGCTTTCTTT.

The chain couples TRBV18 to TRBJ2-3; D call uncertain. Trimming took off 3 bases at V and 5 bases at J, with 9 bases between the two ends. CDR1 is KGHSH, CDR2 LQKENI, per germline. This CDR3 spans 13 amino acids. CDR3 sequence: CASSPPLRDTQYF. The CDR3 DNA reads as TGTGCCAGCTCACCCCCACTACGAGATACGCAGTATTTT.